This T cell receptor (beta chain) was sequenced for a study of blood T cell repertoires in COVID-19. Study-level background: The samples span acute and convalescent COVID-19 from the United States, Italy and Spain. PBMCs, B-cell-depleted T cells, or T cells provided the cDNA or gDNA that made up the material.

The ends were cut back, 6 bases at V and 5 bases at J, with 7 bases in the middle. Germline CDR1 and CDR2: SQVTM and ANQGSEA. The CDR3 runs to 10 residues. In the authors' methods: From reference gene primer amplification, estimates of nucleated cell counts were derived. Only in-frame clones appear in the TCRdb table, and some are missing; sequencing was by immunoSEQ multiplex PCR. The V and J calls and the clone size are those of that table, but D and trimming were determined from the DNA. The sample records about 160,000 clones, about 87% being singletons. The chain joins TRBV29-1 to TRBJ2-5, with unresolved D. The receptor was derived from a woman in her sixties who had recovered from COVID-19. The source material was peripheral blood. The DNA for the CDR3 is TGCAGCGTCAGGCTCGAGACCCAGTACTTC. It translates to CSVRLETQYF.